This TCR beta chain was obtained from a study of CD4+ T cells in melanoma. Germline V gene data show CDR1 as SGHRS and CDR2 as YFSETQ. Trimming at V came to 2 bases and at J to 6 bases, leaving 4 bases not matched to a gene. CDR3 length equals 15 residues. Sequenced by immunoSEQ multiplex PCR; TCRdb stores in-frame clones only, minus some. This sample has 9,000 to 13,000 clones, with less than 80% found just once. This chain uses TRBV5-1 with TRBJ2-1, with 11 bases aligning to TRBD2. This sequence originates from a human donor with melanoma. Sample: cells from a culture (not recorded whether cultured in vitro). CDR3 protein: CASSLGSGGVNEQFF. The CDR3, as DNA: TGCGCCAGCAGCTTAGGTAGCGGGGGGGTCAATGAGCAGTTCTTC.